The entry that follows covers one T cell receptor beta chain sequence. PCR amplification relied on 60 Vbeta primers (plus 13 Jbeta primers). Only in-frame clones appear in the TCRdb table, and some are missing; sequencing was by immunoSEQ multiplex PCR. This table holds about 69,000 clones, 74% found once. The data stem from a study of cytomegalovirus exposure and HLA in healthy donors. The germline gives CDR1 MNHEY, CDR2 SMNVEV (reference sequence). Between the trimmed V and J ends, which lost 5 bases and 7 bases, there was a span of 14 bases. The CDR3 has 13 residues. Healthy bone marrow donors made up the cohort. At collection, donors were nominally healthy, but unrecorded immune exposures were probable.

The specimen sequenced was PBMCs. This sequence originates from a woman aged 60 to 75 in good health and CMV-seropositive. The V and J genes are TRBV27 and TRBJ2-5; D is possibly TRBD2 (6 bases). CDR3 DNA: TGTGCCAGCAGTGCCCGACGGGGGACGACCCAGTACTTC. Its translation: CASSARRGTTQYF.